The 9 T cell receptor beta chains listed next were all sequenced from one sample in a study of blood T cell repertoires in COVID-19. TCRdb's copy holds only in-frame clones and misses some; the assay was immunoSEQ multiplex PCR. The data show 160,000 or so clones, approximately 91% seen once. Sequencing input: peripheral blood. The origin of the receptors is a young man with acute or convalescent COVID-19.

The chain has TRBV5-1 and TRBJ2-3, with 8 bases lining up with TRBD2. The CDR3 is 16 residues long. V shed 5 bases and J 0 bases; nucleotides not matched to a gene: 8. Germline V gives CDR1 SGHRS, CDR2 YFSETQ. CDR3 in DNA: TGCGCCAGCAGGGTTACTGCGGGGGGTAGCACAGATACGCAGTATTTT. Translated, it gives CASRVTAGGSTDTQYF.

J is TRBJ1-4 and V is TRBV18, with D perhaps TRBD1 (6 bases). Trimming removed 3 bases at V and 7 bases at J, with 18 bases between. The CDR3 has 16 residues. CDR1 and CDR2 from the germline V gene are KGHSH and LQKENI. The chain's CDR3 is CASSPVSGDVGEKLFF. The DNA of the CDR3 is TGTGCCAGCTCACCTGTCTCAGGGGATGTGGGTGAAAAACTGTTTTTT.

CDR3 amino acids: CASSFGSPLHF. CDR3 nucleotide sequence: TGTGCCAGCAGTTTCGGGTCACCCCTCCACTTT. The chain links TRBV12-3 or TRBV12-4 to TRBJ1-6, with D uncertain. The CDR3 is 11 amino acids. With 3 bases removed from V and 10 bases from J, the gap between germline ends came to 4 bases.

The chain links TRBV29-1 to TRBJ1-2, with 9 nucleotides matching TRBD1. The CDR3 has 17 residues. Germline CDR1 is SQVTM and CDR2 is ANQGSEA. With 1 base clipped from V and 2 bases from J, the junction kept 11 bases outside the gene matches. The CDR3 DNA follows: TGCAGCGTTGAAGGGGCCCAGACAGGGGGTTCCAACTATGGCTACACCTTC. Amino acid sequence: CSVEGAQTGGSNYGYTF.

The chain recombines TRBV18 with TRBJ2-7; 11 nucleotides line up with TRBD2. The germline CDR1 and CDR2 sequences are KGHSH and LQKENI. V lost 3 bases, J lost 6 bases, and 7 bases stayed unmatched. The CDR3 is made up of 15 amino acids. CDR3 in amino acids: CASSPDSGRALEQYF. CDR3 in DNA: TGTGCCAGCTCACCCGATAGCGGGAGGGCCCTCGAGCAGTACTTC.

The chain employs TRBV10-3 and TRBJ2-3; 12 nucleotides match TRBD1. Trimming removed 6 bases from V and 4 bases from J; junction bases left unmatched: 2. This CDR3 spans 14 amino acids. The germline V gene encodes CDR1 ENHRY and CDR2 SYGVKD. DNA of the CDR3: TGTGCCATCAGGGGGACAGGGGGCCCAGATACGCAGTATTTT. Amino acid sequence: CAIRGTGGPDTQYF.

CDR3 coding DNA: TGTGCCAGCAGCTTAGTCGCGGCAGGGCTTACGTATTTT. Translation gives CASSLVAAGLTYF. This chain uses TRBV7-9 with TRBJ1-3; possibly TRBD1 for D (5 bases). Germline V lookup: CDR1 SEHNR, CDR2 FQNEAQ (reference sequence). There are 13 residues in the CDR3. V was trimmed by 1 base and J by 16 bases, leaving 17 bases between them.

This sequence joins TRBV5-6 and TRBJ1-1; 12 bases agree with TRBD1. The V gene's germline CDR1 is SGHDT and CDR2 YYEEEE. V dropped 4 bases and J dropped 8; count of bases not matched to a gene: 6. This CDR3 contains 14 residues. CDR3: CASSPGTGGWEAFF. CDR3 nucleotide sequence: TGTGCCAGCAGCCCAGGGACAGGGGGCTGGGAAGCTTTCTTT.

The V and J genes are TRBV9 and TRBJ1-1; 7 positions agree with TRBD1. Germline CDR1 reads SGDLS; CDR2 reads YYNGEE. This CDR3 region has 15 residues. V gave up 3 bases and J gave up 1 base; unmatched junction bases: 6. The CDR3 is CASSEGGQRNTEAFF. Here the CDR3 DNA reads TGTGCCAGCAGCGAGGGGGGACAGAGGAACACTGAAGCTTTCTTT.